This T cell receptor beta chain was recorded in a study of cytomegalovirus exposure and HLA in healthy donors. V was pared by 6 bases and J by 2 bases, with 10 bases between. CDR3 size: 13 residues. The germline V gene encodes CDR1 MNHNS and CDR2 SASEGT. It was with 60 Vbeta and 13 Jbeta primers that the PCR ran. Libraries were prepared by immunoSEQ multiplex PCR; TCRdb keeps only in-frame clonotypes and omits some of them. Found here are about 110,000 clones, roughly 70% of them singletons; the top ten hold around 0.9%. The rearrangement joins TRBV6-1 to TRBJ2-5; possible D gene TRBD1, 5 bases. Sequencing was done on a sample of PBMCs. The sequence came from a woman in her 30s in good health and CMV-seronegative. CDR3 region: CASSGHRQETQYF. The CDR3 DNA sequence: TGTGCCAGCAGCGGACACCGACAAGAGACCCAGTACTTC.